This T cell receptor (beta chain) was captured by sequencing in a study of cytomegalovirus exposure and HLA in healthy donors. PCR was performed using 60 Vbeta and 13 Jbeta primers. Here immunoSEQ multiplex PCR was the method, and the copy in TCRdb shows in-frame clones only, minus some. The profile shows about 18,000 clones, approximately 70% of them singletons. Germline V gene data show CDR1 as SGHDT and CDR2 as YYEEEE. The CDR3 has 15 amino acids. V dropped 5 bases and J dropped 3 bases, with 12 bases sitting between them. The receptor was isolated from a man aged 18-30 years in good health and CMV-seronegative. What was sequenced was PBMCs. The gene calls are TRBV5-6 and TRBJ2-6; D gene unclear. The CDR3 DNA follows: TGTGCCAGCAGTTCCGGTCATGGTGGGGCCAACGTCCTGACTTTC. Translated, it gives CASSSGHGGANVLTF.